This T cell receptor beta chain was found in a study of blood T cell repertoires in COVID-19. Study overall: T cells, B-cell-depleted T cells, or PBMCs provided the cDNA or gDNA that served as material.

There are 17 residues in the CDR3. Looked up from germline, CDR1 is LGHNA and CDR2 is YSLEER. V gave up 3 bases and J gave up 0 bases, with 14 bases separating them. Using immunoSEQ multiplex PCR, the repertoire was profiled, and TCRdb retains in-frame clones only, with some absent. The sample lists 50,000 to 60,000 clones, around nine tenths occurring once. The specimen was peripheral blood. This TCR derives from a woman older than 75 with acute or convalescent COVID-19. The chain couples TRBV4-3 to TRBJ1-4; unclear D gene. In DNA, the CDR3 is TGCGCCAGCAGCCAGCGGGCCGGAAGTTCAACTAATGAAAAACTGTTTTTT. It translates to CASSQRAGSSTNEKLFF.